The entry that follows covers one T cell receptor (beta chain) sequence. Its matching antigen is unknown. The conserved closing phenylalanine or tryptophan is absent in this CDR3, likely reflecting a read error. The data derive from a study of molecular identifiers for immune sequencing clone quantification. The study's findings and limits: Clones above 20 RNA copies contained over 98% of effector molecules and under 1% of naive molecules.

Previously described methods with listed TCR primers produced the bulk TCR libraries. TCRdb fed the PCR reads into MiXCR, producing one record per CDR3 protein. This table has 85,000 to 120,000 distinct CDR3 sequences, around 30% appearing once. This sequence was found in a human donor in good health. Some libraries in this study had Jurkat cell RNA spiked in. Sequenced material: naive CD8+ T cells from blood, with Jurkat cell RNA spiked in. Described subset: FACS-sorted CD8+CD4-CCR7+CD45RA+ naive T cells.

CDR3 sequence reads: CASSPTPLAGAGETQYI. The CDR3 nucleotides are TGTGCCAGCAGCCCGACCCCTCTAGCGGGAGCTGGGGAGACCCAGTACATC. The gene calls are TRBV6-5 and TRBJ2-5; 10 bases match TRBD2. CDR1 MNHEY and CDR2 SVGAGI come from the germline V gene. CDR3 size: 17 residues. After removal of 6 bases from V and 5 bases from J, the junction contained 15 bases not matched to a gene.